A selection of T cell receptor beta chains follows, all from one sample in a study of Ad26.COV2.S vaccination and SARS-CoV-2 variants. TCRdb's copy holds only in-frame clones and misses some; the assay was immunoSEQ multiplex PCR. Of over 400,000 clones detected, 80% to 95% appear once; the ten largest clones hold around 4.5%. The sample here was peripheral blood, taken in a trial of Ad26.COV2.S vaccine versus placebo. The receptors were gathered from a person aged 18-60 years who received the Ad26.COV2.S COVID-19 vaccine or a placebo. Both conserved end residues are part of each CDR3. D genes are given only for firm matches. A clone size is listed for some rows: how often the clone was seen (once, few, many), or a class if it is expanded.

>-|TRBV4-2|TRBJ2-5|-
TGTGCCAGCAGCCCAATCCAACAGGGACGGGAGACCCAGTACTTC
CASSPIQQGRETQYF
>-|TRBV19|TRBJ2-7|-
TGTGCCAGTAGTATTAGCGGTCACCCCTACGAGCAGTACTTC
CASSISGHPYEQYF
>-|TRBV28|TRBJ1-2|-
TGTGCCAGCAGCCTCCTCGGGGGCTACACCTTC
CASSLLGGYTF
>-|TRBV4-3|TRBJ2-2|TRBD2
TGCGCCAGCAGCCAAGATTTGGGAGGGCCTGTCGGGGAGCTGTTTTTT
CASSQDLGGPVGELFF
>-|TRBV9|TRBJ1-2|-
TGTGCCAGCAGCGTAGGAACAGGTCTATATGGCTACACCTTC
CASSVGTGLYGYTF
>few|TRBV6-1|TRBJ2-6|-
TGTGCCAGCAGTGAAACATCCTCTGGGGCCAACGTCCTGACTTTC
CASSETSSGANVLTF
>-|TRBV7-9|TRBJ2-7|-
TGTGCCAGCAGTCACGATCGCCGGGCCCCTGACTACGAGCAGTACTTC
CASSHDRRAPDYEQYF
>-|TRBV5-6|TRBJ2-5|TRBD1
TGTGCCAGCGGGGACAGCCAAGAGACCCAGTACTTC
CASGDSQETQYF
>-|TRBV7-2|TRBJ2-1|-
TGTGCCAGCAGCCCAGCGTGGGAAAACAATGAGCAGTTCTTC
CASSPAWENNEQFF
>-|TRBV10-3|TRBJ2-5|-
TGTGCCATCAGTGAGTCCAGGGAAGAGACCCAGTACTTC
CAISESREETQYF
>-|TRBV6-5|TRBJ1-4|-
TGTGCCAGCACGGGGTCGGCGGGGGAAAAACTGTTTTTT
CASTGSAGEKLFF
>-|TRBV25-1|TRBJ2-3|-
TGTGCCAGCAGCGGCCATGGGGGCGCTTGGACAGATACGCAGTATTTT
CASSGHGGAWTDTQYF
>-|TRBV21-1|TRBJ2-5|-
TGTGCCAGCAGCAAAAAGGGGGCCAGCGGGGAGACCCAGTACTTC
CASSKKGASGETQYF
>-|TRBV27|TRBJ2-7|-
TGTGCCAGCAGTTTATTGGTTGGAGGAGGAAACGAGCAGTACTTC
CASSLLVGGGNEQYF
>-|TRBV10-3|TRBJ2-1|TRBD2
TGTGCCATCAGTGAGGCTAGCGGGAGTTCATACAATGAGCAGTTCTTC
CAISEASGSSYNEQFF
>-|TRBV7-2|TRBJ2-3|TRBD2
TGTGCCAGCAGCTTGAGAGCGGGAGGGCCTAACACAGATACGCAGTATTTT
CASSLRAGGPNTDTQYF